These 8 T cell receptor beta chains share one sample of origin, sequenced in a study of cytomegalovirus exposure and HLA in healthy donors (dated by TCRdb to 2015 to 2018). Libraries were built with the immunoSEQ multiplex PCR assay. A mixture of 60 forward primers for TCR Vbeta segments and 13 reverse primers for TCR Jbeta segments was used in the multiplex PCR. TCRdb carries this immuneACCESS record with in-frame sequences only. Its versions omit some clonotypes, under half of them owing to an unresolved V gene in the studies checked, with the rest unexplained. The sample table holds about 150,000 clones. The top ten hold 2.1% of the sample. The sequenced material came from PBMCs. The receptor source for this set is a man younger than 45 in good health and CMV-seronegative.

The J gene is TRBJ2-2, the V gene TRBV6-5; D is unresolved. The CDR3 covers 13 residues. The germline CDR1 and CDR2 sequences are MNHEY and SVGAGI. V lost 2 bases, J lost 3 bases, and 4 bases lay in between. The CDR3 reads CASSYHYTGELFF. DNA for the CDR3: TGTGCCAGCAGTTACCATTACACCGGGGAGCTGTTTTTT.

V gene TRBV19 combines with J gene TRBJ2-1, with D uncertain. Between the trimmed V and J ends, which lost 1 base and 10 bases, there was a span of 8 bases. CDR3 size: 12 residues. Per the germline V gene, CDR1 is LNHDA and CDR2 is SQIVND (reference sequence). This CDR3 is CASSIVDSEQFF. In nucleotides, the CDR3 is TGTGCCAGTAGTATAGTTGACTCCGAGCAGTTCTTC.

This chain uses TRBV28 with TRBJ2-3; D perhaps matches TRBD2 (5 bases). The CDR3 covers 16 residues. Trimming removed 2 bases from V and 0 bases from J, with 12 bases in between. Germline CDR1 MDHEN, CDR2 SYDVKM. Written as DNA, the CDR3 is TGTGCCAGCAGTTTACAGGAGGTGATTAGCACAGATACGCAGTATTTT. Translating it yields CASSLQEVISTDTQYF. The entire variable domain, with the rest obtained from reference TRBV28 and TRBJ2-3, is as follows: DVKVTQSSRYLVKRTGEKVFLECVQDMDHENMFWYRQDPGLGLRLIYFSYDVKMKEKGDIPEGYSVSREKKERFSLILESASTNQTSMYLCASSLQEVISTDTQYFGPGTRLTVL.

The chain has TRBV4-2 and TRBJ2-1; no clear D gene. Germline V lookup: CDR1 LGHNA, CDR2 YNFKEQ. Trimming cost V 0 bases and J 0 bases, with 9 bases left between them. The CDR3 runs to 16 residues. In nucleotides, the CDR3 is TGTGCCAGCAGCCAAGAAATAGCCCTCTCCTACAATGAGCAGTTCTTC. Protein: CASSQEIALSYNEQFF.

For the CDR3, the DNA is TGTGCCAGCAGTACCGGGACAGAGAACACTGAAGCTTTCTTT. Protein product: CASSTGTENTEAFF. This chain connects TRBV6-1 to TRBJ1-1; TRBD1 matches 7 bases. Germline CDR1 reads MNHNS; CDR2 reads SASEGT. The V segment lost 5 bases and the J segment 1 base; nucleotides outside the gene matches: 4. The CDR3 consists of 14 residues.

This chain links TRBV27 with TRBJ1-1; TRBD1 matches at 7 bases. V was clipped by 0 bases and J by 11 bases; unmatched bases: 6. CDR3 length equals 13 residues. The germline CDR1 and CDR2 sequences are MNHEY and SMNVEV (reference sequence). For the CDR3, the DNA is TGTGCCAGCAGTTTATCGAGACAGGGTAAGGCTTTCTTT. Translating gives CASSLSRQGKAFF.

The chain carries TRBV5-6 and TRBJ1-1; D not certain. The CDR3 extends over 13 amino acids. V was shortened by 3 bases and J by 1 base, with 7 bases between the two germline ends. Germline CDR1 SGHDT, CDR2 YYEEEE. CDR3 bases: TGTGCCAGCAGCTCACCAGAGAACACTGAAGCTTTCTTT. Translation: CASSSPENTEAFF.

The rearrangement uses TRBV4-2 and TRBJ1-1; TRBD1 matches 7 bases. Germline loops: CDR1 LGHNA, CDR2 YNFKEQ. CDR3 size: 16 residues. V gave up 0 bases and J gave up 2 bases; unmatched junction bases: 6. CDR3 loop: CASSQDGQGVNTEAFF. The DNA for the CDR3 is TGTGCCAGCAGCCAAGATGGTCAGGGGGTAAACACTGAAGCTTTCTTT.